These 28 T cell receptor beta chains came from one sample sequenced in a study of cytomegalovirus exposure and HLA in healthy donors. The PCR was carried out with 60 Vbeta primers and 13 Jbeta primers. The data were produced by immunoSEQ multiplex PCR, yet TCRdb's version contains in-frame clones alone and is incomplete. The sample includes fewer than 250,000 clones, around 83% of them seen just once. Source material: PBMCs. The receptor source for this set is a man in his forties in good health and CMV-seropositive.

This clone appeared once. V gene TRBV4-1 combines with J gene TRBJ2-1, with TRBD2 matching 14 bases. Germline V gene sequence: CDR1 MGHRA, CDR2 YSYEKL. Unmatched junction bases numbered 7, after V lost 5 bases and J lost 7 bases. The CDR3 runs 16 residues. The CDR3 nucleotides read TGCGCCAGCAGCGCAGGACTAGCGGGAGGTTGGAATGAGCAGTTCTTC. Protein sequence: CASSAGLAGGWNEQFF.

CDR3 sequence reads: CASSSPGDRTQYF. The CDR3, as DNA: TGTGCCAGCAGTTCACCAGGGGATAGAACCCAGTACTTC. The chain joins TRBV28 to TRBJ2-5, with a weak D call TRBD1 (6 bases). This CDR3 region has 13 residues. Germline CDR1 is MDHEN and CDR2 is SYDVKM. Trimming pared 4 bases from V and 8 bases from J, leaving 14 bases between.

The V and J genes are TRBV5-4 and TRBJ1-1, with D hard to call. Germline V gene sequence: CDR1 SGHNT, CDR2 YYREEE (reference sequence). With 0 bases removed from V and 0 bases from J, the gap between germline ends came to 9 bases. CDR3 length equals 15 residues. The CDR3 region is CASSLATEMNTEAFF. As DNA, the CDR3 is TGTGCCAGCAGCTTGGCAACAGAAATGAACACTGAAGCTTTCTTT.

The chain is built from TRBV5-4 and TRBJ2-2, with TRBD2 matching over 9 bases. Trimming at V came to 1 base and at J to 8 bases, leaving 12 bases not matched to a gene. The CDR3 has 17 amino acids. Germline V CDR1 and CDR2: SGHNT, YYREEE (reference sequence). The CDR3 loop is CASSLLLAGTSGGELFF. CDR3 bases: TGTGCCAGCAGCTTGTTACTAGCGGGTACTTCAGGTGGGGAGCTGTTTTTT. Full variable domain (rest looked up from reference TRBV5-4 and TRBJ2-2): ETGVTQSPTHLIKTRGQQVTLRCSSQSGHNTVSWYQQALGQGPQFIFQYYREEENGRGNFPPRFSGLQFPNYSSELNVNALELDDSALYLCASSLLLAGTSGGELFFGEGSRLTVL.

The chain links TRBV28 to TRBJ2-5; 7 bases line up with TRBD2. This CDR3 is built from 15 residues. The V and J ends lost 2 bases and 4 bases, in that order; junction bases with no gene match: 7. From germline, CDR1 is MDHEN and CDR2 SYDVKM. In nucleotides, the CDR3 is TGTGCCAGCAGTTTAGGCGGGAGAGTGGGAGAGACCCAGTACTTC. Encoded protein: CASSLGGRVGETQYF.

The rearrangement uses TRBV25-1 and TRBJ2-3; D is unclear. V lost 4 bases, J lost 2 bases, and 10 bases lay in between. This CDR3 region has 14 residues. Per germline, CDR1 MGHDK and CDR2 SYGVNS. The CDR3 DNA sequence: TGTGCCAGCAGTGCTCACTCGTACACAGATACGCAGTATTTT. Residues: CASSAHSYTDTQYF.

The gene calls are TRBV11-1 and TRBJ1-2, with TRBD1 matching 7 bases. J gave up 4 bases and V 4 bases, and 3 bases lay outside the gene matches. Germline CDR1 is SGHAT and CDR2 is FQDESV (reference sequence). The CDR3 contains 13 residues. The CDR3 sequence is CASSSRDSYGYTF. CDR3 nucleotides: TGTGCCAGCAGCTCCCGGGACAGCTATGGCTACACCTTC.

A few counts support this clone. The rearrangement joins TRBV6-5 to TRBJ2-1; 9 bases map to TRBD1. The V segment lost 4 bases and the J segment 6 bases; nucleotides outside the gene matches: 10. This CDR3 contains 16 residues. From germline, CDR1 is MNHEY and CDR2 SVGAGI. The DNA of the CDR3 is TGTGCCAGCAGTTTACTCCCACAGGGGGCGGGCAATGAGCAGTTCTTC. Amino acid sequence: CASSLLPQGAGNEQFF.

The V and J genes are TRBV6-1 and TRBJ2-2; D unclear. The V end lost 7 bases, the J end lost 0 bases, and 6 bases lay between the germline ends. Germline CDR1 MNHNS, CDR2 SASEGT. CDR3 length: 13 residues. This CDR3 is CASKQSNTGELFF. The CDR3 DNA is TGTGCCAGCAAACAGTCGAACACCGGGGAGCTGTTTTTT.

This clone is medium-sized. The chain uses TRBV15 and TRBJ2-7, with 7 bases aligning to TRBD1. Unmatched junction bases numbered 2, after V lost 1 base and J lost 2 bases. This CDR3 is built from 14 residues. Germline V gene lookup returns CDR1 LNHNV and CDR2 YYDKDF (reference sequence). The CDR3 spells CATSRGTGAYEQYF. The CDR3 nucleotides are TGTGCCACCAGCAGAGGGACAGGAGCCTACGAGCAGTACTTC. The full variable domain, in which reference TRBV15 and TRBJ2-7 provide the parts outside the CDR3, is DAMVIQNPRYQVTQFGKPVTLSCSQTLNHNVMYWYQQKSSQAPKLLFHYYDKDFNNEADTPDNFQSRRPNTSFCFLDIRSPGLGDTAMYLCATSRGTGAYEQYFGPGTRLTVT.

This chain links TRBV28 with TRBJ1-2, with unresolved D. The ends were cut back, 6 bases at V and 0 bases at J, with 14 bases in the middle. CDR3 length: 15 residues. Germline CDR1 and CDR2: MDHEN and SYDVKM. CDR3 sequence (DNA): TGTGCCAGCAGACCTATAAAGGCGGCTAACTATGGCTACACCTTC. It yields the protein CASRPIKAANYGYTF.

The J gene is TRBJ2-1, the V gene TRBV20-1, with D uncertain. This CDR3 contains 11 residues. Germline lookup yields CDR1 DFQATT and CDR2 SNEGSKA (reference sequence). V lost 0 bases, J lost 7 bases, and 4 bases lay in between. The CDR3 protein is CSARDLNEQFF. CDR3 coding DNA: TGCAGTGCTAGAGACTTAAATGAGCAGTTCTTC.

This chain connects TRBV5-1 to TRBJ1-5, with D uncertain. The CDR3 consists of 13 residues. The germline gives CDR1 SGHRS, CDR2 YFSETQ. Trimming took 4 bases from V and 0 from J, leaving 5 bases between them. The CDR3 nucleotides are TGCGCCAGCAGCGAGGGTAGCAATCAGCCCCAGCATTTT. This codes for CASSEGSNQPQHF.

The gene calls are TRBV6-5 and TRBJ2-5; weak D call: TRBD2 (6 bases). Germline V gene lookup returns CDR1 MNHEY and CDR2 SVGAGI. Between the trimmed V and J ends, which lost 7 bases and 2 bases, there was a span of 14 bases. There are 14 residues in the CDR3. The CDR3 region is CASNPTRKQETQYF. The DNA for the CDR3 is TGTGCCAGCAACCCGACTAGGAAACAAGAGACCCAGTACTTC.

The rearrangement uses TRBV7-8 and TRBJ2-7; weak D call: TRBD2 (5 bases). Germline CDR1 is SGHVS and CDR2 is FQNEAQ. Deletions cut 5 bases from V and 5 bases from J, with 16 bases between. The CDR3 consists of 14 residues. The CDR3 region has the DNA TGTGCCAGCAGCCAACCCGGACTCGGGAACGAGCAGTACTTC. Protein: CASSQPGLGNEQYF.

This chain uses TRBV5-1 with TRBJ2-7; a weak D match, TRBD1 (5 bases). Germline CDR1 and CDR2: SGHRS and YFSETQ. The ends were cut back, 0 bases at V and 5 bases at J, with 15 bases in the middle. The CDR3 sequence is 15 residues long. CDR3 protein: CASSLGAQGENEQYF. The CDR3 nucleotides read TGCGCCAGCAGCTTGGGAGCGCAGGGCGAGAACGAGCAGTACTTC. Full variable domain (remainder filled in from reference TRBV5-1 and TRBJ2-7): KAGVTQTPRYLIKTRGQQVTLSCSPISGHRSVSWYQQTPGQGLQFLFEYFSETQRNKGNFPGRFSGRQFSNSRSEMNVSTLELGDSALYLCASSLGAQGENEQYFGPGTRLTVT.

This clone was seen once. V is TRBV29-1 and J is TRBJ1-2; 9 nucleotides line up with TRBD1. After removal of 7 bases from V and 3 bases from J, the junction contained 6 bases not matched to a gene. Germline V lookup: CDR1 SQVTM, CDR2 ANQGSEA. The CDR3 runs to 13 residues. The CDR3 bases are TGCAGCGCTGAGGGGGACAGGGACTATGGCTACACCTTC. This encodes CSAEGDRDYGYTF.

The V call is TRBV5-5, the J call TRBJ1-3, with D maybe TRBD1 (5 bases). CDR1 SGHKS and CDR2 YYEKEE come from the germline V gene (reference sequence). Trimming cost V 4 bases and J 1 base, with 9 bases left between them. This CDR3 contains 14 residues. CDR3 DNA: TGTGCCAGCAGCATAGGGGTGTCTGGAAACACCATATATTTT. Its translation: CASSIGVSGNTIYF.

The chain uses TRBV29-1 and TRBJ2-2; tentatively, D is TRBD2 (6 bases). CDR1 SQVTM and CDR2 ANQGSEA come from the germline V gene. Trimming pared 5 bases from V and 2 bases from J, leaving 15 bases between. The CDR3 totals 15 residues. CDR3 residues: CSVRISGPNTGELFF. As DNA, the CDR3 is TGCAGCGTTCGGATTAGCGGACCTAACACCGGGGAGCTGTTTTTT.

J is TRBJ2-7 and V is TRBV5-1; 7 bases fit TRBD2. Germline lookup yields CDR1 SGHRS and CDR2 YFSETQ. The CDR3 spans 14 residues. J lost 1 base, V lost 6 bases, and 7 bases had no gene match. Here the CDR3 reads CASTPQAGSYEQYF. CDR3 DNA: TGCGCCAGCACCCCTCAAGCGGGGTCCTACGAGCAGTACTTC.

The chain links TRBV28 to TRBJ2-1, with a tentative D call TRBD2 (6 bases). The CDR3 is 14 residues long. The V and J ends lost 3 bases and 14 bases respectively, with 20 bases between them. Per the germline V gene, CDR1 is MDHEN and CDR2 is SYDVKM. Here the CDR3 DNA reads TGTGCCAGCAGTTTCCCGGGACTGAGGCCCGAGGAGTTCTTC. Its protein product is CASSFPGLRPEEFF.

The CDR3 nucleotides are TGTGCCAGCAGTAGAGGAGGGGATGGCTATGGCTACACCTTC. Translating it yields CASSRGGDGYGYTF. The rearrangement uses TRBV28 and TRBJ1-2; possible D gene TRBD1, 5 bases. Trimming pared 5 bases from V and 4 bases from J, leaving 14 bases between. The CDR3 consists of 14 residues. The germline V gene has CDR1 MDHEN and CDR2 SYDVKM.

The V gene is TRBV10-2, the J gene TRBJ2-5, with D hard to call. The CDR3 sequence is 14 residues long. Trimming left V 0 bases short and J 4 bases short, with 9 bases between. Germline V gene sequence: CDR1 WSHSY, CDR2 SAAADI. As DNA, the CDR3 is TGCGCCAGCAGTGAGTCGAGAACCGGAGAGACCCAGTACTTC. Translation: CASSESRTGETQYF.

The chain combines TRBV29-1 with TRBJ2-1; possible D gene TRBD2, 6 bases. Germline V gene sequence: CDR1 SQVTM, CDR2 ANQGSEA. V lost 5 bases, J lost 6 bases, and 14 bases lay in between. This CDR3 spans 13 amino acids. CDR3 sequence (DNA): TGCAGCGTTAGAGGGCTAGCGTTCAATGAGCAGTTCTTC. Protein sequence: CSVRGLAFNEQFF.

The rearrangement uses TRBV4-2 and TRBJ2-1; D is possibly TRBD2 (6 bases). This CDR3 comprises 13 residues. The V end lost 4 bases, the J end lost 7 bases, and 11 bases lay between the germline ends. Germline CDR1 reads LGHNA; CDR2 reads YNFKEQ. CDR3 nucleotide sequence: TGTGCCAGCAGCCTTGGGGGGTCTAATGAGCAGTTCTTC. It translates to CASSLGGSNEQFF.

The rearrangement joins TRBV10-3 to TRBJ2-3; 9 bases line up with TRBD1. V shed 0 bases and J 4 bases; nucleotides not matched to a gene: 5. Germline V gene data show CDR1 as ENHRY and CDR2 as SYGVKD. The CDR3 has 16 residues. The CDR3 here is CAISESTGGIADTQYF. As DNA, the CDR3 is TGTGCCATCAGTGAGTCTACAGGGGGCATCGCAGATACGCAGTATTTT.

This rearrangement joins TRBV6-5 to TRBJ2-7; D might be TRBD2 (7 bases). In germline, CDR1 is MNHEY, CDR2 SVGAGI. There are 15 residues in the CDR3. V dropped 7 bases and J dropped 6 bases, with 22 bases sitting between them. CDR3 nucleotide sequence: TGTGCCAGCAATAAGGGGGGAGGGTCAGTTTCCGAGCAGTACTTC. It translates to CASNKGGGSVSEQYF.

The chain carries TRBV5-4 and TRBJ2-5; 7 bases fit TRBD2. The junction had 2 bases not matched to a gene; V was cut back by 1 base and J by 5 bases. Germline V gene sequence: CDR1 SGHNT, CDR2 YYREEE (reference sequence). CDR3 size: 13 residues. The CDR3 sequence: CASSLWGGETQYF. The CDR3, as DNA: TGTGCCAGCAGCTTGTGGGGGGGGGAGACCCAGTACTTC.